One and the same sample provided the 23 T cell receptor beta chains below, sequenced in a study of brain T cells in children with intractable seizures. Profiling relied on immunoSEQ multiplex PCR, and the TCRdb table lists in-frame clones only, not all of them. The sample lists approximately 330,000 clones, over 85% occurring once. The time point: blood from clinic visit 5 months post-surgery; TSC patient then seizure free. The specimen was peripheral blood, collected about 5 months after surgery. The receptors originated from a boy in the first two years of life with tuberous sclerosis and intractable seizures.

This sequence joins TRBV25-1 and TRBJ1-6; D is unclear. The CDR3 has 13 residues. Germline CDR1 MGHDK, CDR2 SYGVNS. Trimming took off 9 bases at V and 7 bases at J, with 13 bases between the two ends. DNA of the CDR3: TGTGCCAGTTCCAAGGGTAGCAATTCACCCCTCCACTTT. It codes for CASSKGSNSPLHF.

The J gene is TRBJ2-7, the V gene TRBV7-6; 9 nucleotides match TRBD1. This CDR3 comprises 18 residues. Germline trimming cut 3 bases from V and 5 bases from J; bases unmatched to any gene: 17. Germline V gene lookup returns CDR1 SGHVS and CDR2 FNYEAQ. The DNA of the CDR3 is TGTGCCAGCAGCTTCCACAGGGGGCTAGCGGTCAGGTACAACGAGCAGTACTTC. It encodes CASSFHRGLAVRYNEQYF.

The chain has TRBV7-5 and TRBJ1-1. TRBV7-5 is given as a pseudogene. This CDR3 spans 15 amino acids. The CDR3 nucleotides read TGTGCCAGAAGCTCTAGGGGGGATTGGGACACTGAAGCTTTCTTT. This encodes CARSSRGDWDTEAFF.

This sequence joins TRBV6-6 and TRBJ1-5, with D possibly being TRBD1 (5 bases). V was clipped by 6 bases and J by 4 bases, with 16 bases between them. Germline V lookup: CDR1 MNHNY, CDR2 SVGAGI (reference sequence). CDR3 length equals 15 residues. The CDR3, as DNA: TGTGCCAGCAGCCGCTCAGGGATGGGGAATCAGCCCCAGCATTTT. Translated: CASSRSGMGNQPQHF.

This sequence joins TRBV4-2 and TRBJ2-7; unclear D gene. V lost 2 bases and J lost 6, with 11 bases in between. The CDR3 extends over 13 amino acids. Germline V gene lookup returns CDR1 LGHNA and CDR2 YNFKEQ. CDR3 amino acids: CASSQQVLSEQYF. The CDR3 DNA sequence: TGTGCCAGCAGCCAACAGGTCCTAAGCGAGCAGTACTTC.

The chain carries TRBV10-3 and TRBJ1-1; unclear D gene. Germline V lookup: CDR1 ENHRY, CDR2 SYGVKD. This CDR3 contains 14 residues. Deletions cut 0 bases from V and 1 base from J, with 6 bases between. In DNA form, the CDR3 reads TGTGCCATCAGTGAGTCTCCAGGGAACACTGAAGCTTTCTTT. It specifies CAISESPGNTEAFF.

The V gene is TRBV2, the J gene TRBJ1-5; no clear D gene. CDR1 is SNHLY and CDR2 is FYNNEI in the germline V gene. Trimming took off 2 bases at V and 2 bases at J, with 16 bases between the two ends. This CDR3 comprises 17 residues. The chain's CDR3 is CASSETGRLGGNQPQHF. The CDR3 DNA sequence: TGTGCCAGCAGTGAAACGGGAAGACTGGGAGGCAATCAGCCCCAGCATTTT.

This CDR3 reads CASSQLPGPAGGYTF. For the CDR3, the DNA is TGTGCCAGCAGCCAACTACCGGGACCGGCGGGCGGCTACACCTTC. V gene TRBV28 combines with J gene TRBJ1-2, with a weak D call TRBD1 (5 bases). V was shortened by 6 bases and J by 8 bases, with 22 bases between the two germline ends. Germline V gene data show CDR1 as MDHEN and CDR2 as SYDVKM. The CDR3 length is 15 residues.

The rearrangement uses TRBV7-3 and TRBJ2-1, with 13 bases matching TRBD2. This CDR3 region has 16 residues. V was pared by 4 bases and J by 8 bases, with 8 bases of the junction left unmatched. Germline V gives CDR1 SGHTA, CDR2 FQGTGA. CDR3 residues: CASSSTSGGAMHEQFF. Written as DNA, the CDR3 is TGTGCCAGCAGCTCTACTAGCGGGGGGGCCATGCATGAGCAGTTCTTC.

The V gene is TRBV9, the J gene TRBJ2-1, with TRBD2 matching 8 bases. Germline lookup yields CDR1 SGDLS and CDR2 YYNGEE. The length of the CDR3 is 15 residues. The ends lost 0 bases at V and 9 bases at J; junction bases unmatched: 8. CDR3 nucleotide sequence: TGTGCCAGCAGCGTAGTGGCGGGAGGTGTTAGTGAGCAGTTCTTC. Its translation: CASSVVAGGVSEQFF.

The V gene is TRBV11-2, the J gene TRBJ2-1; D gene uncertain. With 1 base removed from V and 8 bases from J, the gap between germline ends came to 6 bases. Germline V gene sequence: CDR1 SGHAT, CDR2 FQNNGV. The CDR3 spans 12 residues. The CDR3: CASSLGIYEQFF. CDR3 bases: TGTGCCAGCAGCTTAGGAATCTATGAGCAGTTCTTC.

The sample holds one count of this clone. This chain joins TRBV12-3 or TRBV12-4 and TRBJ1-1; D is ambiguous. The CDR3 has 13 amino acids. V gave up 2 bases and J gave up 1 base, with 5 bases separating them. CDR3 DNA sequence: TGTGCCAGCAGTTTACAGGCGAACACTGAAGCTTTCTTT. Translating it yields CASSLQANTEAFF.

The V and J genes are TRBV7-9 and TRBJ2-7, with 7 bases that match TRBD1. This CDR3 has 14 amino acids. The germline V gene encodes CDR1 SEHNR and CDR2 FQNEAQ (reference sequence). Germline trimming cut 4 bases from V and 3 bases from J; bases unmatched to any gene: 6. The CDR3 loop is CASSSRDRNYEQYF. The CDR3 coding sequence is TGTGCCAGCAGCTCCCGGGACAGAAACTACGAGCAGTACTTC.

The rearrangement joins TRBV7-6 to TRBJ1-2; TRBD1 matches 10 bases. In germline, CDR1 is SGHVS, CDR2 FNYEAQ. This CDR3 comprises 16 residues. Unmatched junction bases numbered 10, after V lost 5 bases and J lost 4 bases. CDR3 protein: CASSTPRTGGSYGYTF. For the CDR3, the DNA is TGTGCCAGCAGCACCCCACGGACAGGGGGTAGCTATGGCTACACCTTC.

This clone was observed a single time. The chain recombines TRBV20-1 with TRBJ2-7; D gene unclear. Per germline, CDR1 DFQATT and CDR2 SNEGSKA (reference sequence). CDR3 length equals 11 residues. V dropped 5 bases and J dropped 4 bases, with 9 bases sitting between them. The CDR3 nucleotides are TGCAGTGCTCGACGAAGGTACGAGCAGTACTTC. Protein: CSARRRYEQYF.

The chain recombines TRBV4-1 with TRBJ2-3; D unresolved. The germline V and J ends were trimmed by 0 bases and 6 bases, with 16 bases remaining between them. The CDR3 sequence is 16 residues long. Germline loops: CDR1 MGHRA, CDR2 YSYEKL. The CDR3 sequence is CASSQEAEGRSDTQYF. In nucleotides, the CDR3 is TGCGCCAGCAGCCAAGAGGCGGAAGGCCGGAGCGATACGCAGTATTTT.

The DNA for the CDR3 is TGCAGTGCTAGTCGGGGGACCCTTAAGAGCAATGAGCAGTTCTTC. Its protein is CSASRGTLKSNEQFF. The V gene is TRBV20-1, the J gene TRBJ2-1; possible D gene TRBD2, 6 bases. The CDR3 contains 15 residues. The V gene's germline CDR1 is DFQATT and CDR2 SNEGSKA (reference sequence). Trimming shortened V by 3 bases and J by 6 bases, and 18 bases separated the two germline ends.

The V and J genes are TRBV11-2 and TRBJ2-5; 12 bases match TRBD2. J gave up 5 bases and V 3 bases, and 10 bases lay outside the gene matches. The CDR3 is made up of 17 amino acids. Germline V gene data show CDR1 as SGHAT and CDR2 as FQNNGV. As DNA, the CDR3 is TGTGCCAGCAGCTTTATGGCGACTAGCGGGGGTCGGGAGACCCAGTACTTC. Residues: CASSFMATSGGRETQYF.

The gene calls are TRBV7-9 and TRBJ2-7; possibly TRBD1 for D (6 bases). CDR1 is SEHNR, CDR2 FQNEAQ, per germline (reference sequence). The V end was cut by 0 bases, the J end by 3 bases, with 18 bases between. CDR3 length equals 17 residues. In DNA form, the CDR3 reads TGTGCCAGCAGCTTAGCGACCCTGGACAGCAGATACTACGAGCAGTACTTC. Encoded protein: CASSLATLDSRYYEQYF. The full variable domain, in which reference TRBV7-9 and TRBJ2-7 provide the parts outside the CDR3, is DTGVSQNPRHKITKRGQNVTFRCDPISEHNRLYWYRQTLGQGPEFLTYFQNEAQLEKSRLLSDRFSAERPKGSFSTLEIQRTEQGDSAMYLCASSLATLDSRYYEQYFGPGTRLTVT.

This chain connects TRBV11-2 to TRBJ2-7, with unresolved D. The CDR3 sequence is 12 residues long. In germline, CDR1 is SGHAT, CDR2 FQNNGV. Trimming removed 1 base at V and 0 bases at J, with 1 base between. CDR3 amino acids: CASSLVSYEQYF. CDR3 nucleotide sequence: TGTGCCAGCAGCTTAGTCTCCTACGAGCAGTACTTC.

Only one count was recorded for this clone. CDR3 sequence reads: CASSRGRDEQYF. The CDR3 DNA sequence: TGTGCCAGCAGCCGGGGGCGCGACGAGCAGTACTTC. V usage is TRBV7-9 and J usage is TRBJ2-7; D is possibly TRBD1 or TRBD2 (6 bases each). CDR3 length: 12 residues. Germline V gene sequence: CDR1 SEHNR, CDR2 FQNEAQ (reference sequence). Trimming took 5 bases from V and 5 from J, leaving 10 bases between them. The whole variable domain, filled in from reference TRBV7-9 and TRBJ2-7, reads DTGVSQNPRHKITKRGQNVTFRCDPISEHNRLYWYRQTLGQGPEFLTYFQNEAQLEKSRLLSDRFSAERPKGSFSTLEIQRTEQGDSAMYLCASSRGRDEQYFGPGTRLTVT.

V is TRBV19 and J is TRBJ2-1; 9 bases are shared with TRBD2. In germline, CDR1 is LNHDA, CDR2 SQIVND (reference sequence). This CDR3 comprises 15 residues. V lost 3 bases and J lost 8; bases outside the gene matches: 8. The CDR3 DNA follows: TGTGCCAGTAGTATCAACTTTGGCGGGAGGGATGAGCAGTTCTTC. It codes for CASSINFGGRDEQFF.

This clone has only a few counts. The genes are TRBV5-4 and TRBJ2-7; D gene ambiguous. The CDR3 runs to 11 residues. V dropped 4 bases and J dropped 7 bases, with 9 bases sitting between them. Germline V gene data show CDR1 as SGHNT and CDR2 as YYREEE (reference sequence). CDR3: CASSEGREQYF. The DNA for the CDR3 is TGTGCCAGCAGCGAAGGAAGGGAGCAGTACTTC.